Reported below is one T cell receptor (beta chain). As handled by the study authors: Estimated nucleated cell counts came from reference gene primer amplification. Some clones are missing from TCRdb's copy, which holds only in-frame ones; the method was immunoSEQ multiplex PCR. D and trimming come from the DNA, and the V and J calls and clone size come from that table. The sample yields fewer than 65,000 clones, roughly 87% seen once. These data belong to a study of blood T cell repertoires in COVID-19. Turning to the study itself: Specimens from acute and convalescent COVID-19 originated in the United States, Italy and Spain. The analysed material was cDNA or gDNA that came from T cells, B-cell-depleted T cells, or PBMCs.

CDR1 and CDR2 from the germline V gene are SNHLY and FYNNEI. The CDR3 totals 15 residues. Trimming took 3 bases from V and 2 from J; bases not matched to a gene: 2. Sequencing used peripheral blood. The V call is TRBV2, the J call TRBJ2-5; 11 bases agree with TRBD1. The TCR sequence derives from a human donor with acute or convalescent COVID-19. The donor label of this sample is uncertain. CDR3 DNA: TGTGCCAGCAGTGAGGACAGGGGGCGGCAAGAGACCCAGTACTTC. Its protein is CASSEDRGRQETQYF.